The 5 T cell receptor beta chains below all came from one sample that was sequenced in a study of T cells expressing NK-cell markers (dated by TCRdb to the early 2020s). Library preparation employed 5' RACE. Data came from an Illumina HiSeq 2000. TCRdb reprocessed the reads into one record per CDR3 protein sequence, lacking DNA. This sample's clone table shows under 35,000 distinct CDR3 sequences. The ten biggest clones cover roughly three fifths of the sample. Sequencing input: blood T cells: a sorted CD56 or NKG2C T cell subset, CD4+ or CD8+ T cells, or bulk PBMC T cells (not recorded which). All receptors come from a woman between 18 and 69 years old in good health.

V is TRBV12-3 or TRBV12-4 and J is TRBJ2-3; TCRdb proposes TRBD2, but this gene call is untestable without DNA. The CDR3 totals 18 residues. CDR3: CASSFSVLAGGPTDTQYF.

The genes are TRBV20-1 and TRBJ2-5; TCRdb's D call of TRBD1 is untestable without DNA. The germline gives CDR1 DFQATT, CDR2 SNEGSKA (reference sequence). This CDR3 contains 13 residues. The CDR3 loop is CSARGGGMETQYF.

The V and J genes are TRBV4-2 and TRBJ2-3; the D gene TCRdb calls, TRBD2, cannot be checked with no DNA. CDR1 LGHNA and CDR2 YNFKEQ come from the germline V gene. The CDR3 is 15 residues long. Here the CDR3 reads CASSQFGESTDTQYF.

The V and J genes are TRBV4-1 and TRBJ2-3; the TCRdb D gene call, TRBD2, has no DNA to confirm it. This CDR3 region has 15 residues. Germline values: CDR1 MGHRA, CDR2 YSYEKL. CDR3 in amino acids: CASSQERGDTDTQYF.

The rearrangement joins TRBV5-1 to TRBJ2-3; TCRdb indicates TRBD1, and absent DNA this call remains unverified. The CDR3 is made up of 14 amino acids. Germline V gene lookup returns CDR1 SGHRS and CDR2 YFSETQ. The CDR3 loop is CASSPDRDTDTQYF.